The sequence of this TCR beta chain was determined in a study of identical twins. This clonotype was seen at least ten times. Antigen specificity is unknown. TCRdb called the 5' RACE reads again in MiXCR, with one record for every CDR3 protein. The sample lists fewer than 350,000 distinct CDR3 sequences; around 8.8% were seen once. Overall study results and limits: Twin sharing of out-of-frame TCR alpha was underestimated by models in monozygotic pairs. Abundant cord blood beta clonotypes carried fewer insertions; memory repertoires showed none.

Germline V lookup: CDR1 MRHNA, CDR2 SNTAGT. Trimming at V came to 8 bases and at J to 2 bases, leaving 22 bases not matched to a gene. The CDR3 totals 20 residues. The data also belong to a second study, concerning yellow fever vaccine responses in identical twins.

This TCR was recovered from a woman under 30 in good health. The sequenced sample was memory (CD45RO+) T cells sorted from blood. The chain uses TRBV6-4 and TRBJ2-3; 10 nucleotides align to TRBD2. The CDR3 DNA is TGTGCCAGCGGGCTCTCTCCAGCGGGGGGGCAAGGAAGGAACACAGATACGCAGTATTTT. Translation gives CASGLSPAGGQGRNTDTQYF.